This TCR beta chain stems from a study of T cell clones after liver transplantation. Points from the study as a whole: Low donor cell numbers restricted donor-reactive repertoire measurement in a couple of subjects.

Measured with immunoSEQ multiplex PCR; TCRdb has only the in-frame clones, and not every one. This table has about 21,000 clones, approximately 93% appearing once. The V end lost 8 bases, the J end lost 4 bases, and 15 bases lay between the germline ends. The CDR3 contains 13 residues. The germline gives CDR1 SEHNR, CDR2 FQNEAQ (reference sequence). A note on this clone: Antigen: not known.

Material: CD8+ T cells from blood, obtained roughly 26 months after liver transplant. V gene TRBV7-9 combines with J gene TRBJ2-7; TRBD2 might be the D (7 bases). This TCR derives from a human patient who received a liver transplant. Some T cells may originate from the graft donor. CDR3 amino acids: CASAEGGRYEQYF. The CDR3 nucleotides read TGTGCCAGCGCAGAGGGGGGGAGATACGAGCAGTACTTC.